The sequence of this T cell receptor beta chain was determined in a study of cytomegalovirus exposure and HLA in healthy donors. Study information: A preliminary data release comprised 80 million to 95 million unique TCRs obtained from HLA-typed donors. Whole-study results and caveats: According to an earlier analysis, most TCR beta V segments yielded productive rearrangements about 87% or about 30% of the time. The authors enumerated 164 TCR beta chains as linked to cytomegalovirus. Reports described diagnosis of cytomegalovirus status by the classifier as highly specific and sensitive.

A multiplex PCR was run with 60 Vbeta primers and 13 Jbeta primers. The method was immunoSEQ multiplex PCR; TCRdb's version includes in-frame clones alone and lacks a portion of them. The table has under 100,000 clones, around four fifths seen once; the top ten hold roughly 2%. CDR1 and CDR2 from the germline V gene are MNHEY and SVGAGI. This CDR3 contains 13 residues. The V gene lost 2 bases and the J gene lost 2 bases, with 5 bases spanning the gap. With respect to this clone: As yet, its antigen is unknown.

V usage is TRBV6-5 and J usage is TRBJ2-3; D unresolved. This clonotype originated in a boy under 18 in good health and CMV-seronegative. Sample: PBMCs. Here the CDR3 DNA reads TGTGCCAGCAGTTACGCGGCCACAGATACGCAGTATTTT. It encodes CASSYAATDTQYF.